The T cell receptor (beta chain) described here comes from a study of cytomegalovirus exposure and HLA in healthy donors. The study, taken as a whole, reports: Many donors shared some public TCRs, even though most TCR sequences were rare. A later analysis linked a missense variant in DCLRE1C to the trimming of TCR beta V and J genes.

This clone was counted a few times. What it binds is unknown. CDR3 length: 16 amino acids. Germline loops: CDR1 MGHRA, CDR2 YSYEKL. Unmatched junction bases numbered 8, after V lost 3 bases and J lost 2 bases. 60 Vbeta and 13 Jbeta primers were used in PCR. The method was immunoSEQ multiplex PCR; TCRdb's version includes in-frame clones alone and lacks a portion of them. This sample has about 160,000 clones, with roughly 80% found just once. J is TRBJ1-1 and V is TRBV4-1, with 8 bases aligning to TRBD1. The TCR originated in a girl aged 2 to 10 in good health and CMV-seropositive. The sequenced material came from PBMCs. CDR3: CASSHSRTGFNTEAFF. For the CDR3, the DNA is TGCGCCAGCAGCCACTCAAGGACAGGGTTTAACACTGAAGCTTTCTTT.